This is a list of T cell receptor beta chains from one sample in a study of regulatory T cells in long-lasting Graves disease. TCRdb analysed the multiplex PCR reads with MiXCR anew, one entry per CDR3 protein. The repertoire holds around 460,000 distinct CDR3 sequences, roughly 22% seen once, with approximately 14% in the top ten. The material sequenced was peripheral blood mononuclear cells (PBMCs), taken when the disease was refractory, from a patient treated with antithyroid drugs. These receptors were obtained from a female donor with Graves disease. Both conserved end residues are part of each CDR3. Fields, in order: J gene, D gene, clone size, V gene, CDR3 protein, CDR3 DNA. D genes are given only for firm matches. Clone size is given for some rows only: seen once, a few or many times, or a class if the clone is expanded.

>TRBJ2-3|TRBD2|few|TRBV13
CASSFLAGGTDTQYF
TGTGCCAGCAGCTTTTTAGCGGGGGGAACAGATACGCAGTATTTT
>TRBJ2-7|TRBD2|many|TRBV10-3
CAISPGTSGPTYEQYF
TGTGCCATCAGTCCCGGGACTAGCGGTCCTACCTACGAGCAGTACTTC
>TRBJ2-2|-|few|TRBV11-3
CASSDTGDDGELFF
TGTGCCAGCAGCGATACCGGGGACGACGGGGAGCTGTTTTTT
>TRBJ2-7|TRBD1|few|TRBV30
CAWSTQGPLYEQYF
TGTGCCTGGAGTACACAGGGGCCGCTCTACGAGCAGTACTTC
>TRBJ1-1|-|-|TRBV7-2
CASSPARENTEAFF
TGTGCCAGCAGCCCCGCCCGGGAGAACACTGAAGCTTTCTTT
>TRBJ2-5|-|-|TRBV6-1
CASSRYLTPTEGETQYF
TGTGCCAGCAGCCGTTATTTGACACCCACAGAAGGAGAGACCCAGTACTTC
>TRBJ2-4|TRBD1|-|TRBV20-1
CSAPHRGMDIQYF
TGCAGTGCTCCCCACAGGGGTATGGACATTCAGTACTTC
>TRBJ1-2|-|many|TRBV11-1
CASSIDGLYGYTF
TGTGCCAGCAGCATCGACGGACTATATGGCTACACCTTC
>TRBJ2-7|-|few|TRBV28
CALGGRRRTEQYF
TGTGCCCTGGGAGGCCGCCGTCGAACCGAGCAGTACTTC
>TRBJ2-1|-|-|TRBV2
CASSVGTGEQFF
TGTGCCAGCAGTGTGGGGACGGGGGAGCAGTTCTTC
>TRBJ2-4|-|few|TRBV3-1
CASSHLAGDTKNIQYF
TGTGCCAGCAGCCACCTGGCGGGTGATACCAAAAACATTCAGTACTTC
>TRBJ1-1|-|many|TRBV16
CASSHIVGDTEAFF
TGTGCCAGCAGCCACATCGTAGGGGACACTGAAGCTTTCTTT
>TRBJ1-2|-|many|TRBV29-1
CSVDGRGTDANYGYTF
TGCAGCGTTGATGGTAGGGGGACGGACGCTAACTATGGCTACACCTTC
>TRBJ2-1|-|-|TRBV28
CATLSRARRDEQFF
TGTGCCACCCTTTCTCGGGCCCGACGGGATGAGCAGTTCTTC
>TRBJ2-1|-|few|TRBV7-2
CASSLGLGHNEQFF
TGTGCCAGCAGCTTAGGACTAGGGCACAATGAGCAGTTCTTC
>TRBJ2-3|TRBD2|few|TRBV7-2
CASSLAEGAGRSDTQYF
TGTGCCAGCAGCTTAGCGGAGGGAGCGGGAAGGTCAGATACGCAGTATTTT
>TRBJ2-7|TRBD2|many|TRBV28
CASSYSRRGGYEQYF
TGTGCCAGCAGCTATTCTCGACGGGGGGGCTACGAGCAGTACTTC
>TRBJ1-2|-|many|TRBV20-1
CSATDYGYTF
TGCAGTGCGACAGACTATGGCTACACCTTC
>TRBJ2-2|-|few|TRBV7-3
CASSRWAGNTGELFF
TGTGCCAGCAGCAGGTGGGCCGGGAACACCGGGGAGCTGTTTTTT
>TRBJ1-1|-|many|TRBV28
CASSPLDLTPFF
TGTGCCAGCAGTCCCCTGGACTTGACACCTTTCTTT
>TRBJ2-3|-|few|TRBV7-3
CASSLDPAPSQYF
TGTGCCAGCAGCTTAGACCCCGCCCCATCGCAGTATTTT